This entry lists 13 T cell receptor beta chains sequenced from one sample in a study of T cells in Graves' hyperthyroidism and ophthalmopathy. RNA transcripts yielded amplified TCR beta CDR3 regions. The HTBI primer set served for first-round RT-PCR of the TCR CDR3. MiXCR was run by TCRdb on the multiplex PCR reads, yielding one entry per CDR3 protein. The profile shows about 400,000 distinct CDR3 sequences, under 15% of them singletons. Sequences were obtained from blood. Source of these receptors: a woman between 18 and 29 years old with Graves' hyperthyroidism.

About this clonotype itself: This may stem from a read error, because a much larger clone lies one nucleotide away. V gene TRBV2 combines with J gene TRBJ1-4; the D is unclear. The ends were cut back, 6 bases at V and 8 bases at J, with 16 bases in the middle. Germline CDR1 and CDR2: SNHLY and FYNNEI. The CDR3 has 14 amino acids. The CDR3 loop is CASSRAGEVEKLFF. In DNA, the CDR3 is TGTGCCAGCAGCCGGGCCGGTGAGGTGGAAAAACTGTTTTTT.

This clonotype has just a few counts. This chain joins TRBV19 and TRBJ2-3; weak D call: TRBD1 (6 bases). V lost 8 bases and J lost 4, with 13 bases in between. This CDR3 comprises 13 residues. In germline, CDR1 is LNHDA, CDR2 SQIVND (reference sequence). CDR3 amino acids: CASGAQGPDTQYF. DNA for the CDR3: TGTGCCAGTGGGGCACAGGGTCCAGATACGCAGTATTTT.

This clonotype was observed at least ten times. The chain combines TRBV24-1 with TRBJ2-1, with 7 bases that match TRBD2. V trimming: 9 bases; J trimming: 9 bases; junction bases outside the gene matches: 13. Germline lookup yields CDR1 KGHDR and CDR2 SFDVKD. The CDR3 is 14 amino acids. The CDR3 DNA reads TGTGCCACCTCCGGGACTACCCCATGGGGTGAGCAGTTCTTC. Protein product: CATSGTTPWGEQFF.

Many counts were recorded for this clonotype. The chain carries TRBV5-6 and TRBJ2-1, with TRBD1 matching over 7 bases. Trimming cost V 0 bases and J 3 bases; bases outside gene matches: 3. Germline loops: CDR1 SGHDT, CDR2 YYEEEE. The CDR3 sequence is 15 residues long. This chain's CDR3 is CASSLGGQVYNEQFF. The CDR3 nucleotides read TGTGCCAGCAGCTTGGGCGGACAGGTCTACAATGAGCAGTTCTTC.

A remark on this clonotype: This clone may be a read error of a much larger clone one base away. The chain employs TRBV7-8 and TRBJ1-2; D call uncertain. This CDR3 contains 14 residues. CDR1 is SGHVS, CDR2 FQNEAQ, per germline. The CDR3 nucleotides are TGTGCCAGCAGCTTAGGCGTGGGCGACTATGGCTGCACCTTC. It codes for CASSLGVGDYGCTF. The variable domain in full, with the rest retrieved from reference TRBV7-8 and TRBJ1-2, is GAGVSQSPRYKVAKRGQDVALRCDPISGHVSLFWYQQALGQGPEFLTYFQNEAQLDKSGLPSDRFFAERPEGSVSTLKIQRTQQEDSAVYLCASSLGVGDYGCTFGSGTRLTVV.

The chain uses TRBV7-6 and TRBJ1-1; 7 nucleotides match TRBD1. The CDR3 length is 15 residues. The germline gives CDR1 SGHVS, CDR2 FNYEAQ. V gave up 4 bases and J gave up 6 bases; unmatched junction bases: 11. In nucleotides, the CDR3 is TGTGCCAGCAGCTACGAGACAGGGATGGGGGCTGAAGCTTTCTTT. It is translated as CASSYETGMGAEAFF.

This clonotype came up a few times. V is TRBV20-1 and J is TRBJ1-2; no clear D gene. V was trimmed by 5 bases and J by 2 bases, leaving 9 bases between them. The germline V gene encodes CDR1 DFQATT and CDR2 SNEGSKA (reference sequence). This CDR3 has 12 amino acids. CDR3 protein: CSAAVGNYGYTF. In DNA form, the CDR3 reads TGCAGTGCTGCCGTTGGGAACTATGGCTACACCTTC.

The J gene is TRBJ1-6, the V gene TRBV10-3; D is unclear. CDR1 and CDR2 (germline): ENHRY, SYGVKD. The CDR3 is made up of 13 amino acids. With 6 bases removed from V and 6 bases from J, the gap between germline ends came to 9 bases. CDR3: CAIREFGNSPLHF. Here the CDR3 DNA reads TGTGCCATCAGAGAATTCGGTAATTCACCCCTCCACTTT.

The gene calls are TRBV5-4 and TRBJ1-4; D gene uncertain. Trimming pared 2 bases from V and 3 bases from J, leaving 8 bases between. CDR1 and CDR2 (germline): SGHNT, YYREEE (reference sequence). The CDR3 totals 14 residues. CDR3 in amino acids: CASSLRAANEKLFF. CDR3 DNA sequence: TGTGCCAGCAGCTTACGGGCGGCTAATGAAAAACTGTTTTTT.

This chain joins TRBV28 and TRBJ1-1; TRBD1 agrees at 8 bases. With 2 bases clipped from V and 6 bases from J, the junction kept 8 bases outside the gene matches. The CDR3 has 15 amino acids. The V gene's germline CDR1 is MDHEN and CDR2 SYDVKM. CDR3 loop: CASSLARTGRPEAFF. The DNA of the CDR3 is TGTGCCAGCAGTTTAGCCAGGACAGGGCGCCCTGAAGCTTTCTTT.

This chain links TRBV6-1 with TRBJ1-2; D is unclear. V lost 6 bases and J lost 0, with 11 bases in between. The CDR3 is 14 amino acids. Germline CDR1 is MNHNS and CDR2 is SASEGT. CDR3 coding DNA: TGTGCCAGCAGGGGTTCGGGGACTAACTATGGCTACACCTTC. Its protein is CASRGSGTNYGYTF.

This clonotype was found many times. V and J are TRBV6-2 or TRBV6-3 and TRBJ2-3, with 9 nucleotides matching TRBD2. Losses at the gene ends were 7 bases for V and 6 bases for J; bases not matched to a gene: 11. The V gene's germline CDR1 is MNHEY and CDR2 SVGEGT. The CDR3 is 15 residues long. This chain's CDR3 is CASTTGTSPSDTQYF. The CDR3 DNA sequence: TGTGCCAGCACTACCGGGACTAGCCCCTCGGATACGCAGTATTTT.

This clonotype was recorded many times. The chain employs TRBV28 and TRBJ2-1; 10 bases fit TRBD2. Germline loops: CDR1 MDHEN, CDR2 SYDVKM. Losses at the gene ends were 2 bases for V and 2 bases for J; bases not matched to a gene: 6. This CDR3 has 17 amino acids. CDR3 loop: CASSLAGLAGAYNEQFF. CDR3 coding DNA: TGTGCCAGCAGTTTAGCGGGGCTAGCGGGGGCCTACAATGAGCAGTTCTTC.